The subject of this entry is one T cell receptor beta chain. This record comes from a study of blood T cell repertoires in COVID-19. The CDR3 has 15 amino acids. Germline V gene lookup returns CDR1 MNHEY and CDR2 SVGAGI. V dropped 7 bases and J dropped 3; count of bases not matched to a gene: 9. The method was immunoSEQ multiplex PCR; TCRdb's version includes in-frame clones alone and lacks a portion of them. This table has 70,000 to 100,000 clones, around 90% appearing once. Sequencing was done on a sample of peripheral blood. The TCR comes from a man aged 50-59 years with COVID-19, enrolled during active disease. The gene calls are TRBV6-5 and TRBJ1-1, with TRBD1 identical over 9 bases. CDR3 nucleotides: TGTGCCAGCACCTCTTGGACAGGGGAGGACACTGAAGCTTTCTTT. Translating gives CASTSWTGEDTEAFF.